The 14 T cell receptor beta chains reported below all come from one sample, sequenced in a study of T cell responses to AZD1222 COVID-19 vaccine. Produced via immunoSEQ multiplex PCR; TCRdb's table is partial and in-frame only. This repertoire shows tens of thousands of clones, 60% to 85% found once; its top ten account for roughly 7%. Specimen: peripheral blood, collected on day 0 of AZD1222 vaccination. These receptors all come from an adult in good health.

This sequence joins TRBV30 and TRBJ1-3; no clear D. Trimming took off 5 bases at V and 0 bases at J, with 14 bases between the two ends. Germline V CDR1 and CDR2: GTSNPN, SVGIG (reference sequence). There are 15 residues in the CDR3. The CDR3 loop reads CAWAYSPFSGNTIYF. CDR3 sequence (DNA): TGTGCCTGGGCCTACAGTCCATTCTCTGGAAACACCATATATTTT.

This rearrangement joins TRBV29-1 to TRBJ1-1; D gene uncertain. The CDR3 has 13 residues. With 1 base removed from V and 0 bases from J, the gap between germline ends came to 6 bases. Germline CDR1 reads SQVTM; CDR2 reads ANQGSEA. Written as DNA, the CDR3 is TGCAGCGTTGAAGCCCAGCTGAACACTGAAGCTTTCTTT. Translation: CSVEAQLNTEAFF.

V is TRBV28 and J is TRBJ1-6; D is unresolved. Germline values: CDR1 MDHEN, CDR2 SYDVKM. Trimming took 3 bases from V and 7 from J, leaving 7 bases between them. The CDR3 sequence is 13 residues long. CDR3 bases: TGTGCCAGCAGTTTTGTAGGGAATTCACCCCTCCACTTT. Translated, it gives CASSFVGNSPLHF.

The V and J genes are TRBV6-1 and TRBJ2-7; 7 bases fit TRBD2. This CDR3 has 14 residues. With 1 base clipped from V and 2 bases from J, the junction kept 2 bases outside the gene matches. Germline CDR1 is MNHNS and CDR2 is SASEGT. The CDR3 DNA reads as TGTGCCAGCAGTGAAGTTGCGGGAGCCTACGAGCAGTACTTC. Translating it yields CASSEVAGAYEQYF.

The chain has TRBV7-9 and TRBJ2-1, with D perhaps given as TRBD1 or TRBD2 (6 bases each). The length of the CDR3 is 15 residues. Per the germline V gene, CDR1 is SEHNR and CDR2 is FQNEAQ (reference sequence). Trimming took 8 bases from V and 7 from J, leaving 21 bases between them. The CDR3 loop reads CASYDPWRGANEQFF. The CDR3 nucleotides read TGTGCCAGCTACGACCCTTGGAGGGGGGCAAATGAGCAGTTCTTC.

The chain uses TRBV13 and TRBJ2-2; 9 bases fit TRBD1. The CDR3 is 15 residues long. The junction had 6 bases not matched to a gene; V was cut back by 5 bases and J by 5 bases. The germline V gene has CDR1 PRHDT and CDR2 FYEKMQ (reference sequence). In DNA form, the CDR3 reads TGTGCCAGCAGCCCTTGGACAGGGGATACCGGGGAGCTGTTTTTT. It is translated as CASSPWTGDTGELFF.

The chain combines TRBV19 with TRBJ2-5; D gene ambiguous. V was cut by 5 bases and J by 4 bases, with 14 bases left in between. Germline CDR1 and CDR2: LNHDA and SQIVND (reference sequence). CDR3 length: 14 residues. CDR3 bases: TGTGCCAGTAGTCCGGACCTCTATGGAGAGACCCAGTACTTC. This codes for CASSPDLYGETQYF.

CDR3 DNA sequence: TGCAGCGTTCAATCCGGGACAGGGGTCTACGAGCAGTACTTC. It codes for CSVQSGTGVYEQYF. The rearrangement joins TRBV29-1 to TRBJ2-7; 10 nucleotides align to TRBD1. Germline trimming cut 5 bases from V and 3 bases from J; bases unmatched to any gene: 7. The CDR3 consists of 14 residues. Per the germline V gene, CDR1 is SQVTM and CDR2 is ANQGSEA.

The chain couples TRBV7-2 to TRBJ2-3, with 8 bases fitting TRBD2. Trimming cost V 5 bases and J 2 bases; bases outside gene matches: 9. The CDR3 is 16 amino acids. Germline CDR1 is SGHTA and CDR2 is FQGNSA. CDR3 residues: CASSTQRGPNTDTQYF. The CDR3 DNA follows: TGTGCCAGCAGCACCCAGCGGGGGCCGAACACAGATACGCAGTATTTT.

The chain carries TRBV7-9 and TRBJ1-4, with D tentatively TRBD1 (5 bases). Germline V gives CDR1 SEHNR, CDR2 FQNEAQ (reference sequence). V shed 1 base and J shed 1 base, with 10 bases lying between them. The CDR3 consists of 16 residues. In nucleotides, the CDR3 is TGTGCCAGCAGCTTAGGCGGGGACGGAACTAATGAAAAACTGTTTTTT. Amino acids: CASSLGGDGTNEKLFF.

This clone was seen a few times. The genes are TRBV10-1 and TRBJ2-3, with D unresolved. The CDR3 consists of 13 residues. CDR1 WNHNN and CDR2 SYGVQD come from the germline V gene (reference sequence). V was clipped by 6 bases and J by 5 bases, with 12 bases between them. The CDR3 reads CASSDTSVDTQYF. The CDR3 nucleotides are TGCGCCAGCAGCGATACGTCAGTAGATACGCAGTATTTT.

CDR3 DNA sequence: TGTGCCAGCAGCGTCTTGGGGCAGGGGGAATCTGGAAACACCATATATTTT. Translation: CASSVLGQGESGNTIYF. The genes are TRBV9 and TRBJ1-3; 7 nucleotides match TRBD1. Germline V gene data show CDR1 as SGDLS and CDR2 as YYNGEE. Trimming took 2 bases from V and 1 from J; bases not matched to a gene: 9. The CDR3 consists of 17 residues.

The rearrangement joins TRBV7-9 to TRBJ2-7; D unclear. Germline V CDR1 and CDR2: SEHNR, FQNEAQ (reference sequence). The CDR3 consists of 16 residues. Trimming pared 0 bases from V and 1 base from J, leaving 13 bases between. In nucleotides, the CDR3 is TGTGCCAGCAGCTTAGCGTTGGGTTTGAAGTCCTACGAGCAGTACTTC. Amino acid sequence: CASSLALGLKSYEQYF. The variable domain in full, completed from reference TRBV7-9 and TRBJ2-7, reads DTGVSQNPRHKITKRGQNVTFRCDPISEHNRLYWYRQTLGQGPEFLTYFQNEAQLEKSRLLSDRFSAERPKGSFSTLEIQRTEQGDSAMYLCASSLALGLKSYEQYFGPGTRLTVT.

The chain has TRBV19 and TRBJ1-5; the match to TRBD1 covers 7 bases. With V trimmed by 5 bases and J by 7 bases, 5 bases remained unmatched. Germline assignment: CDR1 LNHDA and CDR2 SQIVND (reference sequence). The CDR3 has 13 amino acids. CDR3 residues: CASSPQGEQPQHF. CDR3 sequence (DNA): TGTGCCAGTAGTCCCCAGGGGGAACAGCCCCAGCATTTT.